This is a list of T cell receptor beta chains from one sample in a study of blood T cell repertoires in COVID-19. Measured with immunoSEQ multiplex PCR; TCRdb has only the in-frame clones, and not every one. This sample has about 240,000 clones, with about 90% found just once. Sequencing was done on a sample of peripheral blood. The receptor set was obtained from a man in his fifties or sixties with acute or convalescent COVID-19. Both conserved end residues are part of each CDR3. The D gene is left open where the match is weak. The size of a clone is reported for some rows only, either as once, few or many, or as a class for expanded clones.

clone size,V gene,D gene,J gene,CDR3 DNA,CDR3 protein
few,TRBV21-1,NA,TRBJ2-7,TGTGCCAGCAGCAAAGCGCTACGGGGATGGAAATACGAGCAGTACTTC,CASSKALRGWKYEQYF
NA,TRBV20-1,NA,TRBJ1-4,TGCAGTGCCAGTCCCCGAGACAATTACAATGAAAAACTGTTTTTT,CSASPRDNYNEKLFF
few,TRBV28,NA,TRBJ2-3,TGTGCCAGCAGTTTAGAAGCGGGACACACAGATACGCAGTATTTT,CASSLEAGHTDTQYF
NA,TRBV7-7,TRBD2,TRBJ2-3,TGTGCTAGCAGCTTACGAGCGGGGCGGGACCCAGATACGCAGTATTTT,CASSLRAGRDPDTQYF
NA,TRBV19,TRBD2,TRBJ2-7,TGTGCCAGTAGTATGGGACTAGCGGGAGGTGGCGCCTACGAGCAGTACTTC,CASSMGLAGGGAYEQYF
NA,TRBV2,TRBD1,TRBJ1-2,TGTGCCAGCAGCAACGACAGGGGCTGGGATGGCTACACCTTC,CASSNDRGWDGYTF
NA,TRBV6-5,NA,TRBJ1-6,TGTGCCAGTCTACCCCCAGGAAATAATTCACCCCTCCACTTT,CASLPPGNNSPLHF
once,TRBV9,TRBD2,TRBJ2-5,TGTGCCAGCAGCGTTAGAGCGGGGCAAGAGACCCAGTACTTC,CASSVRAGQETQYF
NA,TRBV30,NA,TRBJ1-5,TGTGCCTGGAGGAGGGGGACGGGTGGGAATCAGCCCCAGCATTTT,CAWRRGTGGNQPQHF
NA,TRBV7-6,NA,TRBJ1-5,TGTGCCAGCAGCTTAGAACGGAGTCAGCCCCAGCATTTT,CASSLERSQPQHF
NA,TRBV11-1,NA,TRBJ2-7,TGTGCCAGCAGCTTCTCTCGTGAGCAGTACTTC,CASSFSREQYF
NA,TRBV19,NA,TRBJ1-4,TGTGCCAGTAGTATAGGAGGGAGGGTAGAAAAACTGTTTTTT,CASSIGGRVEKLFF
NA,TRBV7-9,TRBD1,TRBJ1-3,TGTGCCAGCAGCTTAGTAGGGGGCACTGGAAACACCATATATTTT,CASSLVGGTGNTIYF
few,TRBV9,NA,TRBJ1-1,TGTGCCAGCAGGAGAGGAACCTATAGCACTGAAGCTTTCTTT,CASRRGTYSTEAFF